This TCR beta chain came from a study of T cells after yellow fever vaccination. Turning to the study itself: Among memory cells, EM, EMRA, CM and Tscm subsets were sorted using CD3, CD45RA, CCR7 and CD95.

Study-wide points: Booster sampling recovered most clones from primary vaccination (about 97% CD4, roughly 90% CD8).

Universal primer sites and UMIs were introduced during 5'RACE template-switching synthesis of TCR cDNA. Each CDR3 protein is one row after TCRdb ran MiXCR on the 5' RACE reads. The sample lists 45,000 to 75,000 distinct CDR3 sequences, approximately 5.5% seen once, with around a third in the top ten. This clonotype was seen ten or more times. V was trimmed by 2 bases and J by 6 bases, leaving 9 bases between them. This CDR3 region has 13 residues. The germline V gene has CDR1 ENHRY and CDR2 SYGVKD. This sample comprised PBMCs, either bulk or a sorted T-cell subset (CD4+, CD8+, memory, or dextramer-sorted; not recorded which), obtained on the day of the yellow fever booster vaccination. The sequence derives from a man aged 18 to 30 who received the YFV17D yellow fever vaccine. This rearrangement joins TRBV10-3 to TRBJ2-3; no reliable D call. The CDR3 loop reads CAISEPKWDTQYF. In nucleotides, the CDR3 is TGTGCCATCAGTGAGCCGAAATGGGATACGCAGTATTTT.